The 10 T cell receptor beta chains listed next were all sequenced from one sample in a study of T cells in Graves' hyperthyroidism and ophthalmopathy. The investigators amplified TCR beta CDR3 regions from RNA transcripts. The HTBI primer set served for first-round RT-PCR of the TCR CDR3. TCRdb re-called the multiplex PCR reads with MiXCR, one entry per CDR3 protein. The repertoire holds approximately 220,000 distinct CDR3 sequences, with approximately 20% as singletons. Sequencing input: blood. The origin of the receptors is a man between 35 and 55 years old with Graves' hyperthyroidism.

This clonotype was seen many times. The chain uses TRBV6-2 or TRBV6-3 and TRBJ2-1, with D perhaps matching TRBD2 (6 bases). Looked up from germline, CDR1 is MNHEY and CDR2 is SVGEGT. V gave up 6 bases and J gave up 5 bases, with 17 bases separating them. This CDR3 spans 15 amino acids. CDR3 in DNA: TGTGCCAGCAGCCGCCCTAGCGTTCTTCACAATGAGCAGTTCTTC. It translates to CASSRPSVLHNEQFF.

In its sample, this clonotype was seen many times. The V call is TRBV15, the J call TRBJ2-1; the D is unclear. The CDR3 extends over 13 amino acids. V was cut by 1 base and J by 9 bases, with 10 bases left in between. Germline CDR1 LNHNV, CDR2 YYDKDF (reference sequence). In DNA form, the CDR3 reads TGTGCCACCAGCAGAGGGGATGGCGCTGAGCAGTTCTTC. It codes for CATSRGDGAEQFF.

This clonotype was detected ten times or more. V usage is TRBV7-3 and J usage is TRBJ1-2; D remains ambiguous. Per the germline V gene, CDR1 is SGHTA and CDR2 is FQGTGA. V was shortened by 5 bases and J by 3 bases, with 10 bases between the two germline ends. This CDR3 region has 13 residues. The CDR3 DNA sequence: TGTGCCAGCAGCCCACGACACGACTATGGCTACACCTTC. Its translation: CASSPRHDYGYTF.

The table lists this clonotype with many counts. The CDR3 bases are TGTGCCAGCAGGCCCCTCGGGACAGGGTTGACAGATACGCAGTATTTT. It translates to CASRPLGTGLTDTQYF. This chain joins TRBV13 and TRBJ2-3, with 9 bases identical to TRBD1. This CDR3 is built from 16 residues. The germline gives CDR1 PRHDT, CDR2 FYEKMQ (reference sequence). J was trimmed by 3 bases and V by 6 bases; bases with no gene match: 10.

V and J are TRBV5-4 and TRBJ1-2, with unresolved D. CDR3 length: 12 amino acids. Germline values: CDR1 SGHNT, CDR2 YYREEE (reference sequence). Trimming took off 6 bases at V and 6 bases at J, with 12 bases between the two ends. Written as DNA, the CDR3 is TGTGCCAGCACCCACGGTACGGATGGCTACACCTTC. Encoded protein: CASTHGTDGYTF.

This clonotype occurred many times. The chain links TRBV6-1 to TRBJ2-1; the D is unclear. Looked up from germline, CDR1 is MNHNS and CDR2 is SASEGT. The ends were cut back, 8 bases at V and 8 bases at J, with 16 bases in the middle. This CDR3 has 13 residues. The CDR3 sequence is CASSQPYTHEQFF. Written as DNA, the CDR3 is TGTGCCAGCTCCCAGCCATACACGCATGAGCAGTTCTTC.

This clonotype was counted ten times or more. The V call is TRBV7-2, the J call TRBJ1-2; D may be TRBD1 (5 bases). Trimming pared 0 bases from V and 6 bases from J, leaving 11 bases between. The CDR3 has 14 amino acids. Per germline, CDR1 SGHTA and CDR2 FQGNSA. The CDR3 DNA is TGTGCCAGCAGCTTAGCGGGGCAGGGTCATGGCTACACCTTC. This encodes CASSLAGQGHGYTF.

In nucleotides, the CDR3 is TGTGCCAGCAGCATAGGGGGCAATGACGAGCAGTACTTC. It encodes CASSIGGNDEQYF. The rearrangement uses TRBV9 and TRBJ2-7; 7 positions match TRBD1. This CDR3 comprises 13 residues. The germline gives CDR1 SGDLS, CDR2 YYNGEE. The V and J ends lost 4 bases and 5 bases, in that order; junction bases with no gene match: 6.

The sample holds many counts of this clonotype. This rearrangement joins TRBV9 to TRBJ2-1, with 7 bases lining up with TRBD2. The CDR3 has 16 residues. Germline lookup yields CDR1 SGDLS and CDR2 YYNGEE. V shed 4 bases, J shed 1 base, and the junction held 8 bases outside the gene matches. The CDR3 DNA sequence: TGTGCCAGCAGCCCACAGCGGGACCCTTCCTACAATGAGCAGTTCTTC. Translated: CASSPQRDPSYNEQFF.

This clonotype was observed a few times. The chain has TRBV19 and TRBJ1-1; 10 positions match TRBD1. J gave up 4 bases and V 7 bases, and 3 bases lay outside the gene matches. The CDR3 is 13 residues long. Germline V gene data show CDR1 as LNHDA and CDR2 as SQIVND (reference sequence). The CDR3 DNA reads TGTGCCAGTAACCGGGACAGGGGCACTGAAGCTTTCTTT. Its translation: CASNRDRGTEAFF.